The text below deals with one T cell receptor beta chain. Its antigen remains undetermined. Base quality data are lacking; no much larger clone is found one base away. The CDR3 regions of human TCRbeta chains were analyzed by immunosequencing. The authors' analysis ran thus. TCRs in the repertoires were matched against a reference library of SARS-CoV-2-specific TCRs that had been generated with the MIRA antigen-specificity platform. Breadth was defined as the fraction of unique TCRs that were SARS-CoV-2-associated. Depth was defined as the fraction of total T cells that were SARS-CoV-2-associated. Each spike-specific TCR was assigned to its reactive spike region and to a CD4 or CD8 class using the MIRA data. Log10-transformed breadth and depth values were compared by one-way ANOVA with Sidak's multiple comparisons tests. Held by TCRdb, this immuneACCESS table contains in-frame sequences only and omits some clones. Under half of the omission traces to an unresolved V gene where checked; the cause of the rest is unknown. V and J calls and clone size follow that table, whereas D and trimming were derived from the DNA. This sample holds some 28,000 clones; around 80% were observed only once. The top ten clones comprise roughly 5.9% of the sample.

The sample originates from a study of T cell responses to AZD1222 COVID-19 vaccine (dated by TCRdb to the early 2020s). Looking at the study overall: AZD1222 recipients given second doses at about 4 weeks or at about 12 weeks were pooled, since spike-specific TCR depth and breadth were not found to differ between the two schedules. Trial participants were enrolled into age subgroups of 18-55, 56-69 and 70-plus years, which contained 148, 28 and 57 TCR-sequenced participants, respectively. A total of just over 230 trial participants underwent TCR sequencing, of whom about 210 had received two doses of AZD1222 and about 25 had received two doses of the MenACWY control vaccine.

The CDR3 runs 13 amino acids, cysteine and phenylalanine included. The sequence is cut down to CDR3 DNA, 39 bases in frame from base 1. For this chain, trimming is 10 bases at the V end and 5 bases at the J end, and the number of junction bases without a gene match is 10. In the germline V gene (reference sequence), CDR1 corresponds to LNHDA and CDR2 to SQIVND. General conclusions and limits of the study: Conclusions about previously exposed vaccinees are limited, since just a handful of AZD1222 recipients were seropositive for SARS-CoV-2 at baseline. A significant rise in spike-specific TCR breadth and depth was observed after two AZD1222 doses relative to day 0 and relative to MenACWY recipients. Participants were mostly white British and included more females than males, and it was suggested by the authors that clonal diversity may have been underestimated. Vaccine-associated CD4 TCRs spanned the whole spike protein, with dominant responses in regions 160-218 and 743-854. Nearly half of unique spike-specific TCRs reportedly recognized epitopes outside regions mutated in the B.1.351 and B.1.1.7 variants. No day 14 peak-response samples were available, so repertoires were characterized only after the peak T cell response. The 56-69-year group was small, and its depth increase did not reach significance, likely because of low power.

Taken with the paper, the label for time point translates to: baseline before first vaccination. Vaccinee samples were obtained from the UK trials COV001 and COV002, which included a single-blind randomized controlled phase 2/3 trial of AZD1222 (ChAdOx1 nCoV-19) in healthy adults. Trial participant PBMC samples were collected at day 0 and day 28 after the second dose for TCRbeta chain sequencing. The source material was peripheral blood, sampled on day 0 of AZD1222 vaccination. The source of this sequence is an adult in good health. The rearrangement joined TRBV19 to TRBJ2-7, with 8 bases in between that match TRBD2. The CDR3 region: CAIRSSGGDEQYF. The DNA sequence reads TGTGCCATCCGATCTTCCGGGGGGGACGAGCAGTACTTC.